These 14 T cell receptor beta chains were sequenced from one sample in a study of spatial heterogeneity in lung cancer (dated by TCRdb to between 2018 and 2020). Libraries came from 5' RACE. TCRdb records NextSeq 500 as the sequencer. Clones were called with MiXCR by TCRdb after fastp trimmed the public reads at Q25, and only in-frame beta chains were retained. Rows with a matching CDR3 protein are joined into one entry that keeps the most common DNA and genes. This sample has about 13,000 distinct CDR3 sequences in its table, and about 3% of those were observed once. The ten largest account for 17% of the sample. Their recognized antigens are unknown. Results the study describes overall, beyond this receptor: A correlation was observed between the number of expanded intratumoral alpha and beta TCRs and the tumor nonsynonymous mutation count.

Read against the paper, the sample's time point label means: sample taken at primary tumor resection. The sequences come from lung tumor tissue, collected at surgery. The receptors were sampled from a male donor with early-stage non-small cell lung cancer.

This clonotype was counted many times. This chain uses TRBV27 with TRBJ2-1; D call uncertain. The CDR3 is 12 residues long. Germline V gene sequence: CDR1 MNHEY, CDR2 SMNVEV (reference sequence). Trimming took off 0 bases at V and 9 bases at J, with 6 bases between the two ends. The CDR3 nucleotides are TGTGCCAGCAGTTTATCATTAAGTGAGCAGTTCTTC. It yields the protein CASSLSLSEQFF.

Many counts were recorded for this clonotype. The chain combines TRBV12-3 or TRBV12-4 with TRBJ1-6; D is possibly TRBD1 (6 bases). Trimming left V 10 bases short and J 5 bases short, with 15 bases between. This CDR3 spans 14 amino acids. The CDR3 bases are TGTGCCACTAATCTCGGACAGCATAATTCACCCCTCCACTTT. Its translation: CATNLGQHNSPLHF.

With regard to this clonotype: Given a much more abundant clone one base away, this may be a read error. The conserved final phenylalanine or tryptophan is absent from the CDR3, which likely points to a read error. The chain employs TRBV20-1 and TRBJ2-2; tentative D call: TRBD2 (5 bases). CDR1 and CDR2 (germline): DFQATT, SNEGSKA (reference sequence). The CDR3 extends over 15 amino acids. Trimming removed 3 bases from V and 4 bases from J, with 15 bases in between. CDR3 residues: CSASKGQEVTGELFY. The CDR3 region has the DNA TGCAGTGCTAGTAAGGGCCAGGAGGTCACCGGGGAGCTGTTTTAT.

This clonotype was picked up many times. The J gene is TRBJ2-1, the V gene TRBV5-1, with D perhaps matching TRBD2 (6 bases). From germline, CDR1 is SGHRS and CDR2 YFSETQ. The CDR3 is made up of 18 amino acids. The V and J ends lost 0 bases and 2 bases respectively, with 18 bases between them. CDR3 residues: CASSLDGGGDPTYNEQFF. The CDR3 bases are TGCGCCAGCAGCTTGGACGGAGGCGGGGATCCAACCTACAATGAGCAGTTCTTC.

This clonotype was counted ten times or more. The chain is built from TRBV28 and TRBJ1-4, with D possibly matching TRBD1 (5 bases). This CDR3 has 16 residues. CDR1 and CDR2 from the germline V gene are MDHEN and SYDVKM. Trimming left V 1 base short and J 0 bases short, with 9 bases between. The CDR3 sequence is CASSLLDNPTNEKLFF. The CDR3 DNA reads TGTGCCAGCAGTTTATTGGACAACCCAACTAATGAAAAACTGTTTTTT.

This clonotype appeared a few times. The chain joins TRBV5-5 to TRBJ2-3; D unclear. The CDR3 length is 11 residues. Germline CDR1 and CDR2: SGHKS and YYEKEE (reference sequence). Deletions cut 7 bases from V and 2 bases from J, with 5 bases between. The CDR3 nucleotides read TGTGCCAGCGCCTACACAGATACGCAGTATTTT. As protein: CASAYTDTQYF.

Ten or more counts support this clonotype. The chain has TRBV27 and TRBJ2-5; TRBD1 is a possible D gene (6 bases). The germline gives CDR1 MNHEY, CDR2 SMNVEV (reference sequence). Between the trimmed V and J ends, which lost 3 bases and 5 bases, there was a span of 10 bases. This CDR3 contains 13 residues. The CDR3 DNA is TGTGCCAGCAGTTTTGGGGGCTGGGAGACCCAGTACTTC. Its protein is CASSFGGWETQYF.

This clonotype ranks as medium-sized (0.01 to 0.1%). J is TRBJ2-3 and V is TRBV7-3; D tentatively fits TRBD1 or TRBD2 (5 bases each). CDR3 length: 16 amino acids. Between the trimmed V and J ends, which lost 1 base and 0 bases, there was a span of 11 bases. Germline loops: CDR1 SGHTA, CDR2 FQGTGA. The CDR3 protein is CASSLRGRTSTDTQYF. The CDR3 DNA follows: TGTGCCAGCAGCTTAAGAGGGCGGACAAGCACAGATACGCAGTATTTT.

This clonotype was seen ten or more times. The CDR3 sequence is CASSGTGGRDTQYF. In nucleotides, the CDR3 is TGTGCCAGCAGTGGGACAGGGGGCAGGGATACGCAGTATTTT. The chain links TRBV2 to TRBJ2-3; 11 bases are a match to TRBD1. The CDR3 totals 14 residues. Germline lookup yields CDR1 SNHLY and CDR2 FYNNEI. V lost 4 bases to trimming and J lost 6 bases; unmatched junction nucleotides: 3.

This clonotype was seen ten or more times. The rearrangement links TRBV4-2 to TRBJ1-5, with D tentatively TRBD1 (5 bases). This CDR3 region has 16 residues. Per germline, CDR1 LGHNA and CDR2 YNFKEQ. V lost 0 bases and J 3 bases, leaving 12 bases between the germline ends. CDR3 nucleotide sequence: TGTGCCAGCAGCCAAGAATCCTCCAGGGTCAATCAGCCCCAGCATTTT. This translates into CASSQESSRVNQPQHF.

This clonotype was recorded many times. The chain carries TRBV7-9 and TRBJ1-1; D unresolved. The CDR3 runs 13 residues. CDR1 and CDR2 from the germline V gene are SEHNR and FQNEAQ (reference sequence). The V gene lost 5 bases and the J gene lost 1 base, with 8 bases spanning the gap. DNA for the CDR3: TGTGCCAGCAGCCAGGACGCGAACACTGAAGCTTTCTTT. Translating gives CASSQDANTEAFF.

This clonotype was counted many times. The genes are TRBV10-3 and TRBJ1-1; D may be TRBD1 (5 bases). The CDR3 totals 14 residues. V shed 2 bases and J shed 4 bases, with 11 bases lying between them. The germline V gene encodes CDR1 ENHRY and CDR2 SYGVKD. The CDR3: CAISEGGVATEAFF. CDR3 nucleotides: TGTGCCATCAGTGAGGGGGGGGTTGCCACTGAAGCTTTCTTT.

This clonotype was seen repeatedly, ten times or more. This chain joins TRBV29-1 and TRBJ2-3; D call uncertain. Germline CDR1 SQVTM, CDR2 ANQGSEA. The CDR3 totals 13 residues. Trimming pared 3 bases from V and 5 bases from J, leaving 12 bases between. The CDR3: CSVDGDRRDTQYF. In DNA form, the CDR3 reads TGCAGCGTTGATGGGGATCGAAGAGATACGCAGTATTTT.

This clonotype was counted at least ten times. The V gene is TRBV4-2, the J gene TRBJ1-2; D unresolved. Germline V gene sequence: CDR1 LGHNA, CDR2 YNFKEQ. V was trimmed by 0 bases and J by 7 bases, leaving 9 bases between them. The CDR3 spans 13 residues. The CDR3 sequence is CASSQDLTLGYTF. The DNA for the CDR3 is TGTGCCAGCAGCCAAGATCTCACGCTTGGCTACACCTTC.